The entry below gives a single T cell receptor beta chain sequence along with its context. Its target antigen remains unknown. One base away there is no much larger clone; base qualities are not given. This specimen comes from a study of cytomegalovirus exposure and HLA in healthy donors listed by TCRdb under 2017. Concerning the study at large: In an earlier analysis of approximately 640 of the donors, 250 to 350 Gb of sequence data and 100 million or so unique TCR beta sequences from about 179 million T cells were reported. The study used immunosequencing to profile the T cell repertoires of approximately 630 subjects and linked those repertoires to cytomegalovirus serostatus. The number of typed donors differed by locus: roughly 629-640 for A, B, C, DRB1 and DQB1; approximately 530 for DQA1; 606 for DPA1; and approximately 450 for DPB1. HLA typing included class I and class II loci at four-digit resolution. To decide whether each TCR beta V gene segment behaved as functional or pseudogenic, an earlier analysis of 587 of the donors relied on high-throughput TCR beta sequencing. The study combined high-throughput TCR immunosequencing, statistical association of individual TCRs with disease status, and machine learning to predict cytomegalovirus infection status. Among a few hundred genotyped donors of the cohort, an average of approximately 250,000 unique TCR beta nucleotide sequences were sequenced per donor, around 20% of them non-productive. Every discovery cohort repertoire had been produced on one sequencing platform. A later analysis re-examined previously published TCR beta repertoires from roughly 720 donors and added high-resolution HLA genotyping to investigate patterns of TCR occurrence. Of the roughly 390 genotyped donors, 75% to 85% were placed in the genetic ancestry cluster associated with self-reported Caucasian donors. An early release covering about 600 HLA-typed donors comprised about 300 gigabases of sequencing data and around 85 million unique TCR sequences. In a later genetic analysis, genome-wide SNP genotypes for about three fifths of the 666 donors were used, and that subset was treated as a discovery cohort. Rather than drawing on any new phenotypic data, the later analysis identified candidate immune exposures from TCR beta sequences and the way those sequences occurred across donors. Besides the first cohort of 500 to 700 subjects, a separate validation cohort made up of 120 different subjects was used. The study aimed to test whether cataloging public T cell receptors could reveal signatures of past pathogen exposure. Roughly five DR-DQ haplotypes were handled as single units for association and clustering, since linkage in the cohort was strong. Donor age, sex, ethnicity and CMV serostatus were compiled together with the repertoire data.

General conclusions and limits of the study: Across donors, most TCR sequences were observed very rarely, whereas some public TCRs were present in many individuals. Correlated functional status among segregating V segments might be attributable to linkage disequilibrium, but an unknown experimental factor could not be ruled out. A later analysis found that HLA-associated TCR beta chains were more clonally expanded and had lower generation probabilities than equally common non-associated chains. Cytomegalovirus status was reported to be diagnosed by the classifier with high specificity and sensitivity in both the original and validation cohorts. When HLA alleles, especially DR and DQ, strongly co-occurred, TCR associations were difficult to assign to individual alleles. The only immune exposure information available for the cohort was CMV serostatus. A further reported finding was that TCR beta sequences accurately predicted the HLA-A and HLA-B alleles for most subjects in the first cohort. Because HLA typing was missing for some donors at each locus, association tests included only the typed subset. A later genetic analysis reported fewer N-insertions in productive TCRs among donors in an Asian-associated ancestry cluster than the roughly 620-donor mean. In this cohort, only TCR beta chains were sequenced, and detectable features were limited by the absence of alpha or paired-chain data. The authors suggested that the approach could potentially be extended to other disease states and immunological phenotypes. Most CMV-associated TCR beta chains appeared to be HLA-restricted in a later analysis, and the HLA associations seemed to be driven largely by CMV exposure. An earlier analysis of approximately 540 of the donors showed that most TCR beta V segments appeared in productive rearrangements either about 87% or about 30% of the time, which broadly matched IMGT annotations. In a later genetic analysis, a missense DCLRE1C variant was associated with V-gene and J-gene trimming of TCR beta chains, and the association was replicated in an independent cohort. According to a later analysis, TCR association rates differed among HLA loci, with DRB1 alleles showing the most associated TCRs and HLA-C alleles showing the fewest. A cluster of highly shared sequence variants was judged likely to represent a technical artifact of the sequencing pipeline. Because counts were too low, around 17 rarely observed V segments, including chromosome 9 orphons, were left out of the earlier analysis of a few hundred of the donors. At a false discovery rate of 0.05, a later analysis linked roughly 17,000 TCR beta sequences to specific HLA alleles. A few of the identified cytomegalovirus-associated TCR beta chains were confirmed in vitro to be specific for cytomegalovirus antigens. Presence/absence analyses assumed roughly uniform sequencing depth across donors, an assumption that may not hold. In a later analysis, several top co-occurrence clusters were reported to appear linked to parvovirus B19, influenza, CMV and Epstein-Barr virus. The study gave a list of about 170 TCR beta chains associated with cytomegalovirus.

The cohort consisted of approximately 670 healthy bone marrow donors. Cohort members were all nominally healthy when sampled, although unrecorded immune exposures were likely present. The donor was CMV seropositive and belonged to the group of more than 250 seropositive cohort members. Every donor gave a peripheral blood sample, and the peripheral blood mononuclear cells from that sample were used for TCR beta sequencing. Genomic DNA extraction from the blood cell samples was performed with the Qiagen DNeasy Blood Extraction Kit. Library creation used the immunoSEQ multiplex PCR assay. For the multiplex PCR, a mixture combining 60 forward primers for TCR Vbeta segments and 13 reverse primers for TCR Jbeta segments was used. The CDR3 region of rearranged TCR beta genes was amplified from genomic DNA by a multiplex PCR assay. On the Illumina HiSeq System, the amplified TCR beta libraries were sequenced as 87-base-pair reads. Under the source paper's analysis protocol: A later analysis tallied some 79 million unique TCR beta chains across the 700 or so repertoires, and around 9.9 million of those chains were shared by two or more donors. To remove PCR and sequencing errors, raw reads were error-corrected and collapsed into unique sequences using a nearest-neighbor algorithm that merged closely related sequences. Alignment of CDR3 sequences to IMGT reference sequences was used to assign V, D and J gene segments. Each retained sequence needed at least a six-nucleotide match to both a V gene segment and a J gene segment. Rearrangements were classified as productive when the CDR3 lacked stop codons and remained in frame with V and J, and all other rearrangements were classified as non-productive. Following IMGT convention, CDR3 was defined as the stretch from the second conserved V-encoded cysteine up to the conserved J-encoded phenylalanine. In an earlier analysis of roughly 580 of the donors, sequences lacking an unambiguous match to a single V gene segment were excluded. An earlier analysis of some 610 of the donors called V segments functional above 56.7% productive rearrangements and segregating when the between-donor standard deviation exceeded 5%. A statistical classification framework was developed to diagnose cytomegalovirus status using the catalog of TCR beta chain sequences. V and J gene assignment, in a later analysis, came from comparing TCR nucleotide sequences with IMGT/GENE-DB human TR gene sequences. Using the TCRdist pipeline, a later analysis assigned CDR3 sequences along with most-parsimonious VDJ recombination scenarios. A later analysis defined each TCR beta chain by its CDR3 amino acid sequence plus V-gene family, and excluded reads lacking a unique V-gene family. As a way to deal with suspected cross-contamination and a sequencing artifact, a later analysis dropped hundreds of nucleotide sequences that were highly shared and had low generation probability. For each public chain, a later analysis derived a clonal expansion index from normalized ranks of inferred template counts within each repertoire. A later analysis computed generation probabilities with a VDJ recombination model fitted to out-of-frame rearrangements, and checked the results against IGoR. Hypergeometric tests were used in a later analysis to score TCR-TCR, TCR-HLA and TCR-CMV co-occurrence, with a repertoire-size bias correction applied to the TCR pairs. To estimate false discovery rates, a later analysis permuted the HLA or CMV assignments 20 times. In a later analysis, co-occurring TCRs were grouped using DBSCAN, and TCRdist sequence similarity was added for clustering within HLA-allele-positive subsets. Repertoires with fewer than 30,000 or more than 120,000 public chains, plus five repertoires with anomalous nucleotide sharing, were excluded from co-occurrence clustering. This immuneACCESS table, as held by TCRdb, lists in-frame sequences with V and J called but not all clones. Of the missing ones, under half trace to an unresolved V gene in checked studies; the others have no known cause. V and J calls and clone size are those listed in that table; D and trimming were worked out from the DNA. For this sample there are fewer than 150,000 clones; approximately 75% appear just once. The ten top clones hold approximately 5% of the sample.

The sequenced material came from PBMCs. This receptor was identified in a middle-aged man in good health and CMV-seropositive.

The CDR3 protein sequence reads: CASSLTRVSLEQYF. The base sequence is TGCGCCAGCAGCTTGACCAGGGTATCGCTCGAGCAGTACTTC. This receptor chain uses TRBV5-1 and TRBJ2-5; TRBD1 is possibly the D segment (5 matching bases). The J call may be in error: the DNA end matches TRBJ2-7 better. The CDR3 measures 14 amino acids from cysteine to phenylalanine. Only CDR3 DNA is held: 42 bases, read in frame from base 1. From a lookup of the germline V gene, CDR1 and CDR2 are SGHRS and YFSETQ.